The present entry profiles one TCR beta chain with its context. Its antigen is currently not known. Within one base of it there is no much larger clone, and no base qualities were kept. The intended sense of this specimen's time point label: baseline before first vaccination. Interpreted using the paper, the treatment or condition label stands for: meningococcal conjugate vaccine given as trial control. Samples from vaccinated people were obtained from the UK trials COV001 and COV002, which included a single-blind randomized controlled phase 2/3 trial of AZD1222 (ChAdOx1 nCoV-19) in healthy adults. Trial participant PBMC samples were collected at day 0 and day 28 after the second dose for TCRbeta chain sequencing. The sample belongs to a study of T cell responses to AZD1222 COVID-19 vaccine (dated by TCRdb to about 2021). Background for the entire study: A total of 233 trial participants underwent TCR sequencing, of whom some 210 received two doses of AZD1222 and some 25 received two doses of the MenACWY control vaccine. Trial participants were enrolled by age into subgroups of 18-55, 56-69 and 70-plus years, and about 150, 27 and 61 TCR-sequenced participants, respectively, were included in these subgroups.

The CDR3 regions of human TCRbeta chains were subjected to immunosequencing. Turning to the authors' computational methods: Repertoire TCRs were checked for matches against a reference library of SARS-CoV-2-specific TCRs that had been generated using the MIRA antigen-specificity platform. Breadth was defined as the fraction of unique TCRs that were SARS-CoV-2-associated, and depth was defined as the fraction of total T cells that were SARS-CoV-2-associated. Using the MIRA data, each spike-specific TCR was assigned both to the spike region to which the TCR was reactive and to a CD4 or CD8 class. Log10-transformed breadth and depth values were compared by one-way ANOVA with Sidak's multiple comparisons tests. TCRdb took over this immuneACCESS table, retaining in-frame rearrangements with V and J assigned. Such tables are incomplete; in checked studies, under half of the missing clones stem from an unresolved V gene, and the remainder is unexplained. V, J and clone size reflect that table, while D and trimming were determined from the DNA. This sample holds 130,000 to 150,000 clones; approximately 78% were observed only once. 3.5% to 5% of the sample belongs to the ten largest clones.

The germline V gene (reference sequence) gives CDR1 as SGHAT and CDR2 as FQDESV. The CDR3 starts with the cysteine, ends with the phenylalanine, and has 15 residues. Just CDR3 DNA is preserved here, 45 bases in frame from base 1. V is shortened by 3 bases, J by 1 base, and the region joining them spans 10 bases. Summary of the overall study and its limitations: In the small 56-69-year group, the increase in depth fell short of significance, most likely because of low power. No day 14 peak-response samples were available, so repertoires were characterized only after the peak T cell response. Only five or six AZD1222 recipients were SARS-CoV-2 seropositive at baseline, limiting conclusions about previously exposed vaccinees. Vaccine-associated CD4 TCRs spanned the whole spike protein, with dominant responses in regions 160-218 and 743-854. Epitopes outside the regions mutated in the B.1.351 and B.1.1.7 variants were reportedly recognized by nearly half of the unique spike-specific TCRs. After two AZD1222 doses, both the breadth and the depth of spike-specific TCRs were significantly higher than at day 0 and than in MenACWY recipients. Participants were mostly white British and included more females than males, and it was suggested by the authors that clonal diversity may have been underestimated.

Sequencing used peripheral blood, obtained on day 0 of MenACWY control vaccination. This clonotype was sampled from an adult in good health. Recombination joined TRBV11-1 with TRBJ2-1; too little of a D gene remains to name it. CDR3 loop: CASSFTGLSYNEQFF. The DNA is as follows: TGTGCCAGCAGCTTTACGGGTCTGTCCTACAATGAGCAGTTCTTC.